The T cell receptor beta chain described here comes from a study of vaccination effects on CD4 cells after COVID-19 (dated by TCRdb to the early 2020s). As for the study more broadly: Participants received two doses of either the BNT162b2 or the mRNA-1273 mRNA SARS-CoV-2 vaccine. SARS-CoV-2 spike-specific CD4+ TCR repertoires were compared before and after mRNA vaccination in COVID-19 convalescent patients and in infection-naive vaccine recipients. Altogether, 10 COVID-19 convalescent patients and a handful of SARS-CoV-2-naive healthy vaccine recipients made up the full study. In the study, cultures from other donors were sequenced using the Oncomine TCR Beta short-read assay on an Illumina iSeq 100. Results and caveats for the whole study, not just this receptor: Limitations of the study were the small number of convalescent patients and the absence of early post-infection timepoints. Both infection-induced and vaccine-induced clones contracted markedly at late post-vaccination timepoints, which is consistent with waning T cell responses. In healthy vaccine recipients, vaccine-induced clones were almost all SARS-CoV-2 mono-reactive, with only 1 of 255 cross-reactive with common cold coronaviruses.

The germline V gene encodes CDR1 LGHNA and CDR2 YSLEER. Clipping removes 4 bases from V and 2 bases from J, with 5 as the unmatched junction base count. The CDR3 holds 15 amino acids from the cysteine to the phenylalanine. Here the CDR3 DNA is all that survives: 45 bases in frame from base 1. Receptors were amplified or captured by the immunoSEQ multiplex PCR assay. DNA from the cultured and isolated CD4+ T cells underwent TCR beta CDR3 sequencing. As for the authors' bioinformatics: Non-productive TCR sequences were removed, reads were trimmed to the CDR3 region, and CDR3s of at least 7 amino acids were retained. The MANAFEST web app was used to pick out antigen-specific clonotypes by comparing their expansion in peptide wells with that in reference cultures. To count as positive, a clone had to show expansion at FDR<0.05 compared with the reference and with all other wells, an odds ratio above 5, and a frequency above 0.1% in two replicate wells. A clonotype was called cross-reactive if it was significantly expanded both in SARS-CoV-2 spike wells and in at least one common cold coronavirus spike condition. CDR3 similarity was assessed by Levenshtein distance with the stringdist R package, and unrooted trees were built with ape in R 3.6.1. TCRdb mirrors the immuneACCESS table, restricted to in-frame sequences. Some clones are absent from its copies; in checked studies, under half trace to an unresolved V gene, and the reason for the others is unknown. That table supplies the V and J calls and clone size; D and trimming were determined from the DNA. The sample has 70,000 to 95,000 clones on record, approximately 81% of them singletons. The ten largest clones take up about 1.7% of the sample.

The ViraFEST assay stimulated PBMC with viral peptide pools and then used TCR sequencing to identify antigen-specific CD4+ T cell clonotypes by expansion. After approximately 11 days of culture, CD4+ T cells were isolated with the EasySep CD4+ T cell isolation kit. Healthy vaccine recipients had no prior SARS-CoV-2 infection, confirmed by negative nucleocapsid antibodies before and after vaccination. A few million PBMC per well were cultured with about 9.6 ug/ml peptides in IMDM containing 5% human AB serum, approximately 10 IU/ml IL-2 and gentamicin. Half of the culture medium was replaced with fresh IL-2-containing medium on days 3 and 7. Unless noted otherwise, every peptide stimulation condition was cultured in triplicate wells. PBMC were separated from whole blood using Ficoll-Paque Plus gradient centrifugation and were then either cryopreserved at -140C or used fresh. Overlapping peptide pools spanned the spike proteins of SARS-CoV-2 and the common cold coronaviruses HCoV-NL63, HCoV-OC43 and HCoV-229E. The QIAamp micro DNA kit was used to extract genomic DNA from the cultured CD4+ T cells.

On this clone: The target of this receptor is not known. No base quality values were provided; no much bigger clone lies one nucleotide off.

The sequencing here drew on CD4+ T cells from PBMCs cultured with HCoV-229E spike peptides, taken before COVID-19 vaccination. This specimen's cell subset or site label, per the study, means: HCoV-229E spike overlapping peptide pool stimulation. The TCR was taken from a human donor who received a COVID-19 vaccine. The V and J genes are TRBV4-3 and TRBJ1-3, and 7 junctional nucleotides match TRBD1. CDR3 region: CASSPLDRTGNTIYF. The sequence in DNA is TGCGCCAGCAGCCCCCTGGACAGGACTGGAAACACCATATATTTT.